This T cell receptor beta chain was recovered during a study of blood T cells in healthy people across ages. A second PCR, run for roughly 7 to 12 cycles, used a sample-barcoded 5' primer plus a J-beta primer mix. Every cDNA molecule bore a tag from a template-switch adaptor containing 12 random nucleotides. Using its own MiXCR run on the 5' RACE reads, TCRdb lists one record per CDR3 protein. The sample includes 1.6 million or so distinct CDR3 sequences, about 35% of them seen just once. Each sample had at least 6 million PBMCs isolated. Trimming pared 4 bases from V and 2 bases from J, leaving 14 bases between. The CDR3 runs to 15 residues. Germline V gene sequence: CDR1 SGHAT, CDR2 FQDESV (reference sequence). General study results and limits: Unsorted PBMCs blocked a conclusive comparison of naive and antigen-experienced cells. Naive T cell percentage and TCR beta diversity correlated strongly.

Points on this clonotype: Its antigen is unknown.

The V call is TRBV11-1, the J call TRBJ1-1; no reliable D call. The source of this sequence is a woman in her 30s in good health. Sequencing used blood. CDR3 protein: CASSSYSGVNTEAFF. CDR3 in DNA: TGTGCCAGCAGCTCTTACTCTGGGGTTAACACTGAAGCTTTCTTT.